One and the same sample provided the 4 T cell receptor beta chains below, sequenced in a study of cytomegalovirus exposure and HLA in healthy donors. This PCR relied on a set of 60 Vbeta primers and 13 Jbeta primers. Only in-frame clones appear in the TCRdb table, and some are missing; sequencing was by immunoSEQ multiplex PCR. The sample consists of approximately 260,000 clones, 85% to 95% of them appearing once. Material: PBMCs. These receptors were obtained from a girl aged 2 to 10 in good health and CMV-seronegative.

The chain uses TRBV9 and TRBJ1-4, with D perhaps TRBD1 (5 bases). Trimming took off 7 bases at V and 7 bases at J, with 17 bases between the two ends. The germline CDR1 and CDR2 sequences are SGDLS and YYNGEE. There are 14 residues in the CDR3. The CDR3 DNA sequence: TGTGCCAGCGGCCCGCGGGGCGCGGGTGAAAAACTGTTTTTT. Translating it yields CASGPRGAGEKLFF.

The CDR3 protein is CASPRAGENTEAFF. The CDR3 nucleotides are TGTGCCAGCCCACGGGCGGGAGAGAACACTGAAGCTTTCTTT. The J gene is TRBJ1-1, the V gene TRBV25-1; no firm D call. The CDR3 loop spans 14 amino acids. The germline V gene has CDR1 MGHDK and CDR2 SYGVNS. V lost 8 bases and J lost 1, with 14 bases in between.

The gene calls are TRBV11-2 and TRBJ1-4; D is unclear. There are 14 residues in the CDR3. V lost 6 bases, J lost 7 bases, and 15 bases lay in between. CDR1 is SGHAT and CDR2 is FQNNGV in the germline V gene. The CDR3 DNA is TGTGCCAGCAGATTAACGGGAGGCGGTGAAAAACTGTTTTTT. This codes for CASRLTGGGEKLFF.

In its sample, this clone was seen once. The chain combines TRBV6-5 with TRBJ2-7, with TRBD2 as a possible D gene (6 bases). Trimming took off 0 bases at V and 3 bases at J, with 15 bases between the two ends. Germline-derived CDR1 and CDR2 are MNHEY and SVGAGI. CDR3 size: 16 residues. The CDR3 spells CASSYSISGYLYEQYF. CDR3 bases: TGTGCCAGCAGTTACTCGATCAGCGGGTATCTCTACGAGCAGTACTTC.